This T cell receptor beta chain derives from a study of OX40 agonist ivuxolimab in advanced cancers. Clones were sequenced by immunoSEQ multiplex PCR, and TCRdb holds only the in-frame ones, with some missing. The sample records approximately 26,000 clones, about 77% being singletons. V lost 0 bases and J 4 bases, leaving 10 bases between the germline ends. This CDR3 is built from 15 residues. From germline, CDR1 is SGHRS and CDR2 YFSETQ. Specimen: CD4+ or CD8+ T cells sorted from blood, collected in a trial of the OX40 agonist ivuxolimab. The origin of this receptor is an adult with an advanced solid tumor such as melanoma, head and neck, liver or kidney cancer. The V gene is TRBV5-1, the J gene TRBJ2-2; weak D call: TRBD1 (5 bases). The CDR3 nucleotides read TGCGCCAGCAGCTTGGTGGTTGACAGCACCGGGGAGCTGTTTTTT. Translating it yields CASSLVVDSTGELFF.